Listed below are T cell receptor beta chains from one sample, sequenced in a study of cytomegalovirus exposure and HLA in healthy donors. The repertoire was sequenced with immunoSEQ multiplex PCR; TCRdb's copy has only in-frame clones and lacks some. Of about 61,000 clones listed, about 89% are singletons. Sequencing used PBMCs. These TCRs come from a young man in good health and CMV-seropositive. The CDR3 runs from the conserved cysteine through the conserved F or W. The order of the fields is D gene, V gene, clone size, J gene, CDR3 protein, CDR3 DNA. D genes are given only for firm matches. For some rows the clone size is stated as once, few or many, or as a class when expanded; others skip it.

-,TRBV9,-,TRBJ1-2,CASSVAPGNNYGYTF,TGTGCCAGCAGCGTAGCTCCAGGGAACAACTATGGCTACACCTTC
-,TRBV6-5,-,TRBJ2-1,CASREGGINEQFF,TGTGCCAGCAGAGAGGGAGGCATCAATGAGCAGTTCTTC
-,TRBV11-2,-,TRBJ2-5,CASSLDITAPEETQYF,TGTGCCAGCAGCTTAGATATCACAGCCCCCGAGGAGACCCAGTACTTC
TRBD1,TRBV6-6,few,TRBJ2-7,CATNPRHRGVTYEQYF,TGTGCCACCAATCCCCGCCACAGGGGGGTGACCTACGAGCAGTACTTC
TRBD1,TRBV6-5,-,TRBJ1-3,CASRSDRGPGNTIYF,TGTGCCAGCAGATCCGACAGGGGGCCCGGAAACACCATATATTTT
TRBD1,TRBV9,-,TRBJ2-1,CASSTGGTGNFNEQFF,TGTGCCAGCAGCACCGGCGGGACAGGAAATTTCAATGAGCAGTTCTTC
-,TRBV9,-,TRBJ2-3,CASSVETGTDTQYF,TGTGCCAGCAGCGTAGAGACAGGCACAGATACGCAGTATTTT
-,TRBV2,-,TRBJ2-3,CASSPGVSRTDTQYF,TGTGCCAGCAGCCCAGGGGTTAGTCGGACAGATACGCAGTATTTT
TRBD2,TRBV18,-,TRBJ2-1,CASSPGTSGNYNEQFF,TGTGCCAGCTCCCCAGGGACTAGCGGGAACTACAATGAGCAGTTCTTC
TRBD1,TRBV18,few,TRBJ1-4,CASSPGQGNEKLFF,TGTGCCAGCTCACCGGGACAGGGAAATGAAAAACTGTTTTTT
-,TRBV11-2,-,TRBJ2-7,CASSGSRGTYEQYF,TGTGCCAGCAGCGGCTCAAGGGGGACCTACGAGCAGTACTTC
TRBD1,TRBV5-1,-,TRBJ2-1,CASRLGQNYNEQFF,TGCGCCAGCAGATTGGGACAGAATTACAATGAGCAGTTCTTC
-,TRBV25-1,-,TRBJ2-5,CASSEPGLTEETQYF,TGTGCCAGCAGTGAACCGGGACTGACGGAAGAGACCCAGTACTTC
-,TRBV6-6,-,TRBJ1-3,CASSSQQVSGNTIYF,TGTGCCAGCAGTTCCCAACAGGTCTCTGGAAACACCATATATTTT
-,TRBV6-1,-,TRBJ1-1,CASSEARRFLKNTEAFF,TGTGCCAGCAGTGAAGCGCGGAGGTTCCTTAAGAACACTGAAGCTTTCTTT
TRBD2,TRBV5-1,-,TRBJ2-1,CASSRGTSDYNEQFF,TGCGCCAGCAGCAGAGGGACTAGCGACTACAATGAGCAGTTCTTC